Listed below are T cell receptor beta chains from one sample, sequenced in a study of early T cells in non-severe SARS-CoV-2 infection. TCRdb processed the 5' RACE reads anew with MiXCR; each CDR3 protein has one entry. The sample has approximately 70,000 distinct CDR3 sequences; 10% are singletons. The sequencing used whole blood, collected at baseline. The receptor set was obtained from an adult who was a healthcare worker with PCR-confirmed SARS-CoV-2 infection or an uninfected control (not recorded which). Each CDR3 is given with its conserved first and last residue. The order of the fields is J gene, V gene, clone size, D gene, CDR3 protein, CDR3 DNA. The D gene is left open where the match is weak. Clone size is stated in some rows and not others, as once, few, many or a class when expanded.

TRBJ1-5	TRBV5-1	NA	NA	CASSLGPRYSNQPQHF	TGCGCCAGCAGCTTAGGGCCCCGATACAGCAATCAGCCCCAGCATTTT
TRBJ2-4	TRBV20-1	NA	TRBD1	CSASPAGGIQYF	TGCAGTGCTAGTCCTGCAGGGGGCATTCAGTACTTC
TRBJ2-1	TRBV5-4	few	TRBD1	CASSLAQGQAYNEQFF	TGTGCCAGCAGCTTGGCCCAAGGACAGGCGTACAATGAGCAGTTCTTC
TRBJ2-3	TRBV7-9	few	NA	CASSSYPELNQGDTQYF	TGTGCCAGCAGCTCCTATCCGGAGCTCAACCAGGGAGATACGCAGTATTTT
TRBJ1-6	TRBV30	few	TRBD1	CAWSFTALPQGEGSPLHF	TGTGCCTGGAGTTTTACCGCCCTACCACAGGGGGAAGGTTCACCCCTCCACTTT
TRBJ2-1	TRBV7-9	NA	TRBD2	CASSPLAGGVNEQFF	TGTGCCAGCAGTCCCCTTGCGGGGGGTGTAAATGAGCAGTTCTTC
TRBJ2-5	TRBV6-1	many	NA	CASSQTRQETQYF	TGTGCCAGCAGCCAGACTAGACAAGAGACCCAGTACTTC
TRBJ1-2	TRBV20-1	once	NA	CSVPPGDGYTF	TGCAGTGTCCCGCCAGGGGATGGCTACACCTTC
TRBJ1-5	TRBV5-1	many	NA	CASSPTGASNQPQHF	TGCGCCAGCAGCCCGACGGGGGCGAGCAATCAGCCCCAGCATTTT
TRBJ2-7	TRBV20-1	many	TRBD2	CSAYQRDSLQRYF	TGCAGTGCTTACCAGCGGGACTCCCTCCAGCGGTACTTC
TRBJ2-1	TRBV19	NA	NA	CASSISAGAGYNEQFF	TGTGCCAGTAGTATTTCCGCCGGGGCGGGGTACAATGAGCAGTTCTTC
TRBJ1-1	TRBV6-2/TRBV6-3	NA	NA	CASSYYGQLGEAFF	TGTGCCAGCAGTTACTACGGACAGTTGGGAGAAGCTTTCTTT
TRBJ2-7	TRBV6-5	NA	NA	CASSDSWGSYEQYF	TGTGCCAGCAGTGACTCGTGGGGTTCCTACGAGCAGTACTTC
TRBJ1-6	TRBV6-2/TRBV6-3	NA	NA	CAGSPGHRNSPLHF	TGTGCCGGGTCTCCGGGACACCGAAATTCACCCCTCCACTTT
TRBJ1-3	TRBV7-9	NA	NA	CASSLGEVFGNAIYF	TGTGCCAGCAGCTTAGGAGAGGTCTTTGGAAACGCCATATATTTT
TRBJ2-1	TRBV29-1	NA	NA	CSVDKRSVNEQFF	TGCAGCGTTGATAAGCGCTCGGTGAATGAGCAGTTCTTC
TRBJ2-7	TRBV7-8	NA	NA	CASSLEGALAYEQYF	TGTGCCAGCAGCCTTGAAGGAGCCTTGGCCTACGAGCAGTACTTC
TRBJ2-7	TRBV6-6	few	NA	CASSPRSGSYEQYF	TGTGCCAGCAGTCCTAGGTCGGGCTCCTACGAGCAGTACTTC
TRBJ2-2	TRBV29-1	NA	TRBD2	CSVGEGTGELFF	TGCAGCGTTGGGGAGGGCACCGGGGAGCTGTTTTTT
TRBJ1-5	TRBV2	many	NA	CASSEIPGQPQHF	TGTGCCAGCAGTGAAATTCCCGGACAGCCCCAGCATTTT
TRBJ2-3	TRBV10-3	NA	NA	CAISEPRGWTDTQYF	TGTGCCATCAGTGAGCCCAGGGGTTGGACAGATACGCAGTATTTT
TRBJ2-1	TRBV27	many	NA	CASTPTPSSYNEQFF	TGTGCCAGCACCCCAACCCCAAGCTCCTACAATGAGCAGTTCTTC
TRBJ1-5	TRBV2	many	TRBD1	CASAHRGTRDQPQHF	TGTGCCAGCGCCCACAGGGGGACGAGGGATCAGCCCCAGCATTTT
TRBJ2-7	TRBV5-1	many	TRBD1	CASSPGQGAYEQYF	TGCGCCAGCAGCCCCGGACAGGGGGCATACGAGCAGTACTTC
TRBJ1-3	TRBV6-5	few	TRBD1	CASSYDRAPNTIYF	TGTGCCAGCAGTTACGACAGGGCCCCAAACACCATATATTTT
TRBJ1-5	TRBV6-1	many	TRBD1	CASRPGTANQPQHF	TGTGCCAGCAGGCCTGGGACAGCAAATCAGCCCCAGCATTTT
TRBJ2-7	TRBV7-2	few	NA	CASSLGGVYEQYF	TGTGCCAGCAGCTTAGGTGGGGTCTACGAGCAGTACTTC
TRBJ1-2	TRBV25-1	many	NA	CASRNGGLDGYTF	TGTGCCAGCAGAAATGGGGGGCTGGATGGCTACACCTTC
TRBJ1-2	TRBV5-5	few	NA	CASSLNRGSYGYTF	TGTGCCAGCAGCTTGAACAGAGGATCTTATGGCTACACCTTC
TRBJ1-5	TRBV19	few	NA	CASTYAGEGNQPQHF	TGTGCCAGTACCTATGCGGGGGAGGGGAATCAGCCCCAGCATTTT
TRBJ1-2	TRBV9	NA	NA	CASSVMQDSPFLYGYTF	TGTGCCAGCAGCGTAATGCAGGACAGCCCTTTCCTCTATGGCTACACCTTC
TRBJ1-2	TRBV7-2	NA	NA	CASSLFDAATGGYTF	TGTGCCAGCAGCTTATTTGATGCTGCTACGGGGGGCTACACCTTC
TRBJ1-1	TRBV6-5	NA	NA	CASSPGTLPEAFF	TGTGCCAGCAGCCCCGGGACACTTCCTGAAGCTTTCTTT
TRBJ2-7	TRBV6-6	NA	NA	CASSSLSQALSYEQYF	TGTGCCAGCAGCTCCTTATCCCAGGCCCTATCCTACGAGCAGTACTTC
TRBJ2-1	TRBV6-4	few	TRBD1	CASPRRTGWNEQFF	TGTGCCAGCCCCCGAAGGACAGGGTGGAATGAGCAGTTCTTC
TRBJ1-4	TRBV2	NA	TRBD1	CASSVLGGSEEKLFF	TGTGCCAGCAGTGTATTAGGGGGCTCAGAGGAAAAACTGTTTTTT
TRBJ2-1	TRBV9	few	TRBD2	CASSPQIAGGYNEQFF	TGTGCCAGCAGCCCCCAAATAGCGGGGGGTTACAATGAGCAGTTCTTC
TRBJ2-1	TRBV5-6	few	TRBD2	CASNELGGTSGNEQFF	TGTGCCAGCAACGAACTAGGGGGAACTAGCGGGAATGAGCAGTTCTTC
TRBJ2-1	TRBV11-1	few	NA	CASSLNNEQFF	TGTGCCAGCAGCTTAAACAATGAGCAGTTCTTC
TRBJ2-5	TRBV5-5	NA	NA	CASSSGLVPEGETQYF	TGTGCCAGCAGCTCCGGGTTAGTCCCCGAGGGAGAGACCCAGTACTTC
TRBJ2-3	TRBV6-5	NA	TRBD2	CASSTSGGTDTQYF	TGTGCCAGCAGTACTAGCGGGGGCACAGATACGCAGTATTTT
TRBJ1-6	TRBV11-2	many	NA	CASQPQLTTSPLHF	TGTGCCAGCCAGCCCCAACTTACCACCTCACCCCTCCACTTT
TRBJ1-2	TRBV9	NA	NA	CASSGGQHNYGYTF	TGTGCCAGCAGCGGGGGACAACATAACTATGGCTACACCTTC
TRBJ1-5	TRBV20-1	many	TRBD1	CSARGPGQGYQPQHF	TGCAGTGCTAGAGGTCCGGGACAGGGGTATCAGCCCCAGCATTTT
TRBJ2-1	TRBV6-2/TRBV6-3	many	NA	CASSGSESSYNEQFF	TGTGCCAGCAGTGGTAGCGAGAGCTCCTACAATGAGCAGTTCTTC
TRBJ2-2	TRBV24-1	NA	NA	CATSAARSGELFF	TGTGCCACCAGTGCCGCCCGAAGCGGGGAGCTGTTTTTT
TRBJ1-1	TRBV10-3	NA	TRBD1	CAISSDRPEAFF	TGTGCCATCAGTTCGGACAGGCCTGAAGCTTTCTTT
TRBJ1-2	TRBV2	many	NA	CASSEDRDSNYGYTF	TGTGCCAGCAGTGAAGACAGGGACTCGAACTATGGCTACACCTTC
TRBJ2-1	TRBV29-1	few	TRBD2	CSVEEAGGGEQFF	TGCAGCGTTGAAGAAGCGGGAGGCGGCGAGCAGTTCTTC
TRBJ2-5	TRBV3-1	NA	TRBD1	CASSHEGQGGFGETQYF	TGTGCCAGCAGCCATGAGGGACAGGGGGGATTTGGAGAGACCCAGTACTTC
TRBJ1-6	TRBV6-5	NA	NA	CASSYSQGNSPLHF	TGTGCCAGCAGTTACTCTCAGGGGAATTCACCCCTCCACTTT